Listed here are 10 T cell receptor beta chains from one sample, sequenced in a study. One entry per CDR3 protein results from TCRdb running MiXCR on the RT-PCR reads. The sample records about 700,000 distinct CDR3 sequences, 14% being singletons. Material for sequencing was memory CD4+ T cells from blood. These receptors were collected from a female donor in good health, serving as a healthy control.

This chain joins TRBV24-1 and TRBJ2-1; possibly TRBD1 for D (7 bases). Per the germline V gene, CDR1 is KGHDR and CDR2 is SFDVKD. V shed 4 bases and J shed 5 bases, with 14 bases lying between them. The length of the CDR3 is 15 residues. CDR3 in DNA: TGTGCCACCAGTGAAGCCAGGGGGGCCCACAATGAGCAGTTCTTC. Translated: CATSEARGAHNEQFF.

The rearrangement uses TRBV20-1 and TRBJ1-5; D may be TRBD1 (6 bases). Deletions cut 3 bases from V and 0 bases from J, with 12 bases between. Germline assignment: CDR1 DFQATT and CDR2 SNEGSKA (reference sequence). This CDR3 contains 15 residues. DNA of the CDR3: TGCAGTGCTAGTGGACAGCCTTATAGCAATCAGCCCCAGCATTTT. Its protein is CSASGQPYSNQPQHF.

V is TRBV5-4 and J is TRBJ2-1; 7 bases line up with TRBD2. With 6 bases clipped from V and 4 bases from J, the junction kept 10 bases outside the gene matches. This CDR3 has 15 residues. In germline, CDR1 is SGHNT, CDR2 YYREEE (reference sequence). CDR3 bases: TGTGCCAGCACCCCCGGGGAGGGAGAGTACAATGAGCAGTTCTTC. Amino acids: CASTPGEGEYNEQFF.

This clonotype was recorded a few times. CDR3 residues: CAISDGGDRNEQFF. In nucleotides, the CDR3 is TGTGCCATCAGTGACGGTGGTGACCGGAATGAGCAGTTCTTC. The chain is built from TRBV10-3 and TRBJ2-1; D unclear. Deletions cut 3 bases from V and 7 bases from J, with 13 bases between. CDR1 ENHRY and CDR2 SYGVKD come from the germline V gene. The CDR3 runs 14 residues.

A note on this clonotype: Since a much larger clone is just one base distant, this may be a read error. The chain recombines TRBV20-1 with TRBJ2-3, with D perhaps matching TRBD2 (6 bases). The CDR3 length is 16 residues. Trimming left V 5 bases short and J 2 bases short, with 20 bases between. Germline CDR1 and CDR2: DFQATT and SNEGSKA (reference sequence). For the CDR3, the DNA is TGCAGTGCTGTCCCCAGCCTGCGGGAAATCACAGATACGCAGTATTTT. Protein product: CSAVPSLREITDTQYF.

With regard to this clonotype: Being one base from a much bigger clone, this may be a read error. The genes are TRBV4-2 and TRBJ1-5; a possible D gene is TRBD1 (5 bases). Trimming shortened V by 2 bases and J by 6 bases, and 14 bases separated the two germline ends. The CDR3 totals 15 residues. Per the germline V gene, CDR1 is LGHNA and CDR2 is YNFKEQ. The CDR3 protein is CASSQPGGGAQPQHF. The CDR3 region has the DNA TGTGCCAGCAGCCAACCCGGGGGGGGAGCTCAGCCCCAGCATTTT.

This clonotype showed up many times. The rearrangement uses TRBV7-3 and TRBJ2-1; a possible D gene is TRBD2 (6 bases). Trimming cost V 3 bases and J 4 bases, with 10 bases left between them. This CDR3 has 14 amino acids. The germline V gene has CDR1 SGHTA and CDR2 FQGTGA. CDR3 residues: CASSLGLSYNEQFF. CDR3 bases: TGTGCCAGCAGCTTGGGACTGAGTTACAATGAGCAGTTCTTC.

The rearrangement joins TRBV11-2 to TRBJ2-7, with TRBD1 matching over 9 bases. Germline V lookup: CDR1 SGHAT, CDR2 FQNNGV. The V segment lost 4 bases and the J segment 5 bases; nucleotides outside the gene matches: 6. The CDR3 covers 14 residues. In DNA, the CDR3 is TGTGCCAGCAGCTCTGGGACAGGGTTCCACGAGCAGTACTTC. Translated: CASSSGTGFHEQYF.

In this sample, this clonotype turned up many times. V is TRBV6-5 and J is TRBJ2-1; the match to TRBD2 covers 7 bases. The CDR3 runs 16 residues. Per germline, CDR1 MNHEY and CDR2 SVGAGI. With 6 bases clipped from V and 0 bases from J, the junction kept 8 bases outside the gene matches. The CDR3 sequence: CASRELAQSSYNEQFF. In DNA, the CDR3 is TGTGCCAGCAGAGAACTAGCGCAGAGCTCCTACAATGAGCAGTTCTTC.

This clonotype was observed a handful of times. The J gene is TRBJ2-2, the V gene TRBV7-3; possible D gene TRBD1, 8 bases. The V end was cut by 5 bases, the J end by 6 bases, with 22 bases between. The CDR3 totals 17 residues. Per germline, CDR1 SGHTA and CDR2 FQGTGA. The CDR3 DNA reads TGTGCCAGCAGCCCGAGGGGGGGACAGGCGGAGGCCGGGGAGCTGTTTTTT. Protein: CASSPRGGQAEAGELFF.